Following are 18 T cell receptor beta chains from one sample sequenced in a study of T-cell memory formation after mild COVID-19. TCRdb redid the calling of the 5' RACE reads with MiXCR, one entry per CDR3 protein. The data contain 110,000 to 150,000 distinct CDR3 sequences, around 14% of them singletons. The sample was PBMCs or a T cell subset sorted from them (not recorded which). The receptors were gathered from an adult woman who had mild COVID-19 (a few samples of this study predate the infection). Cell type and time point are not known.

This clonotype was seen at least ten times. The J gene is TRBJ2-1, the V gene TRBV20-1; 8 positions agree with TRBD1. Unmatched junction bases numbered 8, after V lost 1 base and J lost 3 bases. The germline gives CDR1 DFQATT, CDR2 SNEGSKA (reference sequence). The CDR3 consists of 16 residues. The CDR3 DNA reads TGCAGTGCTAGAGCCCAACAGGGGGGTGACTACAATGAGCAGTTCTTC. Its translation: CSARAQQGGDYNEQFF.

Ten or more counts support this clonotype. The chain couples TRBV4-3 to TRBJ2-6; D call uncertain. CDR1 is LGHNA, CDR2 YSLEER, per germline. This CDR3 is built from 15 residues. V lost 2 bases and J 1 base, leaving 6 bases between the germline ends. The CDR3 region has the DNA TGCGCCAGCAGCCAAATAGGGTCTGGGGCCAACGTCCTGACTTTC. Translating gives CASSQIGSGANVLTF.

The V gene is TRBV6-5, the J gene TRBJ1-1; D possibly corresponds to TRBD1 (5 bases). Trimming left V 6 bases short and J 3 bases short, with 14 bases between. Germline assignment: CDR1 MNHEY and CDR2 SVGAGI. The CDR3 consists of 14 residues. CDR3: CASRRGAVDTEAFF. The CDR3 nucleotides read TGTGCCAGCAGAAGAGGGGCGGTAGACACTGAAGCTTTCTTT.

This clonotype was found many times. The chain recombines TRBV12-3 or TRBV12-4 with TRBJ2-5; no reliable D call. V was clipped by 3 bases and J by 0 bases, with 8 bases between them. The CDR3 extends over 14 amino acids. The CDR3 nucleotides are TGTGCCAGCAGTTTGGAGTTATACCAAGAGACCCAGTACTTC. It specifies CASSLELYQETQYF.

The V gene is TRBV5-4, the J gene TRBJ2-3; 10 bases line up with TRBD2. Trimming removed 4 bases from V and 2 bases from J; junction bases left unmatched: 4. There are 15 residues in the CDR3. Germline V lookup: CDR1 SGHNT, CDR2 YYREEE (reference sequence). In nucleotides, the CDR3 is TGTGCCAGCAGCGCCCTAGCGGGAGTCACAGATACGCAGTATTTT. Protein: CASSALAGVTDTQYF.

This clonotype showed up just a few times. The chain links TRBV19 to TRBJ1-1; 9 bases map to TRBD1. With V trimmed by 7 bases and J by 6 bases, 9 bases remained unmatched. Germline V gene data show CDR1 as LNHDA and CDR2 as SQIVND (reference sequence). The CDR3 sequence is 14 residues long. In DNA, the CDR3 is TGTGCCAGTACCCTGACAGGGGGGATGGCTGAAGCTTTCTTT. It encodes CASTLTGGMAEAFF.

This clonotype appeared a few times. V is TRBV24-1 and J is TRBJ2-2; 9 nucleotides agree with TRBD2. Per the germline V gene, CDR1 is KGHDR and CDR2 is SFDVKD. This CDR3 has 13 amino acids. Losses at the gene ends were 10 bases for V and 2 bases for J; bases not matched to a gene: 1. CDR3 residues: CATTSGNTGELFF. The DNA for the CDR3 is TGTGCCACGACTAGCGGAAACACCGGGGAGCTGTTTTTT.

A note on this clonotype: At one of its ends the junction is not consistent with the germline gene, which may arise from a read error. The chain has TRBV6-2 or TRBV6-3 and TRBJ2-7; TRBD1 matches at 7 bases. The germline CDR1 and CDR2 sequences are MNHEY and SVGEGT. This CDR3 has 11 residues. CDR3 sequence: CASSYGQAVVF. The CDR3 DNA reads as TGTGCCAGCAGTTACGGACAGGCCGTCGTCTTC.

This clonotype was counted between two and nine times. This chain joins TRBV19 and TRBJ2-1, with unresolved D. CDR1 and CDR2 from the germline V gene are LNHDA and SQIVND (reference sequence). This CDR3 spans 12 amino acids. V was pared by 7 bases and J by 5 bases, with 9 bases between. The CDR3 nucleotides read TGTGCCAGTACCCACAGCCACAATGAGCAGTTCTTC. Translation gives CASTHSHNEQFF. The complete variable domain, with remaining parts taken from reference TRBV19 and TRBJ2-1, reads DGGITQSPKYLFRKEGQNVTLSCEQNLNHDAMYWYRQDPGQGLRLIYYSQIVNDFQKGDIAEGYSVSREKKESFPLTVTSAQKNPTAFYLCASTHSHNEQFFGPGTRLTVL.

V usage is TRBV29-1 and J usage is TRBJ2-1; 7 bases agree with TRBD1. The CDR3 has 12 amino acids. The germline CDR1 and CDR2 sequences are SQVTM and ANQGSEA. After removal of 2 bases from V and 7 bases from J, the junction contained 2 bases not matched to a gene. The CDR3 reads CSVERQGNEQFF. The CDR3 DNA follows: TGCAGCGTTGAACGACAGGGTAATGAGCAGTTCTTC.

The chain links TRBV29-1 to TRBJ2-7; 7 nucleotides align to TRBD1. The CDR3 is made up of 11 amino acids. Looked up from germline, CDR1 is SQVTM and CDR2 is ANQGSEA. Unmatched junction bases numbered 2, after V lost 5 bases and J lost 4 bases. The CDR3 reads CSVNRGYEQYF. The CDR3 nucleotides are TGCAGCGTTAACAGGGGTTACGAGCAGTACTTC.

The rearrangement joins TRBV7-9 to TRBJ2-7; 13 positions agree with TRBD2. Germline assignment: CDR1 SEHNR and CDR2 FQNEAQ (reference sequence). V was clipped by 1 base and J by 0 bases; unmatched bases: 6. The CDR3 consists of 18 residues. CDR3 sequence: CASSLGLAGGTLSYEQYF. The CDR3 coding sequence is TGTGCCAGCAGCTTAGGACTAGCGGGGGGTACCCTCTCCTACGAGCAGTACTTC.

This clonotype was counted a few times. The chain is built from TRBV6-4 and TRBJ2-7, with a weak D call TRBD2 (6 bases). CDR1 and CDR2 (germline): MRHNA, SNTAGT. The CDR3 spans 14 residues. V gave up 3 bases and J gave up 2 bases, with 11 bases separating them. CDR3 in DNA: TGTGCCAGCAGTGAAGGAGCGGGCCCCTACGAGCAGTACTTC. This translates into CASSEGAGPYEQYF.

This chain links TRBV4-3 with TRBJ2-1; 8 bases fit TRBD2. The CDR3 length is 16 residues. V lost 5 bases and J lost 2; bases outside the gene matches: 8. Germline V gene lookup returns CDR1 LGHNA and CDR2 YSLEER. This CDR3 is CASSEAAGGAYNEQFF. The DNA for the CDR3 is TGCGCCAGCAGCGAAGCTGCGGGAGGAGCCTACAATGAGCAGTTCTTC.

V and J are TRBV7-9 and TRBJ1-2, with a tentative D call TRBD1 (5 bases). Germline-derived CDR1 and CDR2 are SEHNR and FQNEAQ (reference sequence). The CDR3 spans 15 residues. The V end was cut by 0 bases, the J end by 6 bases, with 14 bases between. CDR3 sequence reads: CASSLAPGKPDGYTF. CDR3 nucleotides: TGTGCCAGCAGCTTAGCACCAGGGAAGCCAGATGGCTACACCTTC.

The V call is TRBV7-9, the J call TRBJ2-1, with D possibly matching TRBD2 (5 bases). Germline CDR1 reads SEHNR; CDR2 reads FQNEAQ (reference sequence). This CDR3 is 16 amino acids long. Trimming took 0 bases from V and 5 from J, leaving 14 bases between them. The CDR3 nucleotides are TGTGCCAGCAGCTTAGCGGGAGAACGGTGGGACAATGAGCAGTTCTTC. Its protein is CASSLAGERWDNEQFF.

The chain recombines TRBV4-3 with TRBJ1-1; 7 bases match TRBD1. The length of the CDR3 is 16 residues. The germline V gene has CDR1 LGHNA and CDR2 YSLEER. The J segment lost 3 bases and the V segment lost 0 bases, leaving 7 bases of the junction unmatched. Here the CDR3 DNA reads TGCGCCAGCAGCCAAGAAGCAGGGACAGATGACACTGAAGCTTTCTTT. Translation gives CASSQEAGTDDTEAFF.

This chain links TRBV4-1 with TRBJ2-1, with D tentatively TRBD1 or TRBD2 (5 bases each). CDR1 MGHRA and CDR2 YSYEKL come from the germline V gene. Trimming took off 0 bases at V and 8 bases at J, with 23 bases between the two ends. CDR3 size: 18 residues. CDR3 in DNA: TGCGCCAGCAGCCAAGATTATCCCCCTTCGGGACCATATTATGAGCAGTTCTTC. The encoded protein is CASSQDYPPSGPYYEQFF.